Presented here are 24 T cell receptor beta chains from one specimen sequenced in a study of neurological immune-mediated disorders. In TCRdb, the 5' RACE reads were re-called with MiXCR into one record per CDR3 protein. The sample lists around 64,000 distinct CDR3 sequences, roughly 13% occurring once. The sample consisted of PBMCs. The receptors here all came from a woman aged 60 to 75 with HTLV-1-associated myelopathy (HAM/TSP).

This clonotype was seen just once. Likely a read error: the CDR3 ends without its conserved phenylalanine or tryptophan. The chain employs TRBV6-5 and TRBJ2-7, with unresolved D. This CDR3 spans 13 amino acids. V gave up 2 bases and J gave up 6 bases, with 11 bases separating them. CDR1 and CDR2 from the germline V gene are MNHEY and SVGAGI. The CDR3 coding sequence is TGTGCCAGCAGTTACCCCGGAATTTGCGAGCAGTACTCC. It encodes CASSYPGICEQYS.

This clonotype was observed at least ten times. J is TRBJ2-4 and V is TRBV20-1; maybe TRBD1 (6 bases). The CDR3 runs 13 residues. CDR1 and CDR2 (germline): DFQATT, SNEGSKA (reference sequence). V was pared by 6 bases and J by 5 bases, with 14 bases between. Written as DNA, the CDR3 is TGCAGTGCCATCACAGGGCTCCAAAACATTCAGTACTTC. It specifies CSAITGLQNIQYF.

In its sample, this clonotype was seen many times. J is TRBJ1-2 and V is TRBV18; D not certain. V lost 2 bases and J 4 bases, leaving 8 bases between the germline ends. In germline, CDR1 is KGHSH, CDR2 LQKENI. CDR3 length: 13 amino acids. The CDR3 nucleotides are TGTGCCAGCTCACCATTGGATCTCTATGGCTACACCTTC. Translation gives CASSPLDLYGYTF.

This clonotype was counted ten times or more. J is TRBJ2-3 and V is TRBV11-2; no reliable D call. There are 14 residues in the CDR3. The V and J ends lost 5 bases and 2 bases respectively, with 11 bases between them. Germline V gene lookup returns CDR1 SGHAT and CDR2 FQNNGV. CDR3 sequence (DNA): TGTGCCAGCAGCCCTGGGGTCTTCACAGATACGCAGTATTTT. This translates into CASSPGVFTDTQYF.

This clonotype was seen repeatedly, ten times or more. V and J are TRBV4-2 and TRBJ2-7; 11 bases align to TRBD2. Looked up from germline, CDR1 is LGHNA and CDR2 is YNFKEQ. Germline trimming cut 0 bases from V and 4 bases from J; bases unmatched to any gene: 8. The CDR3 is 17 amino acids. DNA of the CDR3: TGTGCCAGCAGCCAAGAAGCTACACTAGCGGGAGTGTACGAGCAGTACTTC. As protein: CASSQEATLAGVYEQYF.

This clonotype was counted at least ten times. The CDR3 nucleotides read TGCAGTGCTAGCCCGTCCGCGGGGACTAGCACAGATACGCAGTATTTT. Amino acids: CSASPSAGTSTDTQYF. This chain links TRBV20-1 with TRBJ2-3; TRBD2 is a possible D gene (6 bases). The germline CDR1 and CDR2 sequences are DFQATT and SNEGSKA (reference sequence). This CDR3 spans 16 amino acids. V lost 3 bases to trimming and J lost 0 bases, with 16 bases between them.

At least ten counts were recorded for this clonotype. The chain recombines TRBV5-6 with TRBJ2-2, with TRBD1 identical over 10 bases. V was pared by 4 bases and J by 4 bases, with 7 bases of the junction left unmatched. The CDR3 contains 16 residues. The germline V gene encodes CDR1 SGHDT and CDR2 YYEEEE. The CDR3 sequence is CASSPRQGALTGELFF. DNA of the CDR3: TGTGCCAGCAGCCCACGACAGGGGGCGCTCACCGGGGAGCTGTTTTTT. The full variable domain, in which reference TRBV5-6 and TRBJ2-2 provide the parts outside the CDR3, is DAGVTQSPTHLIKTRGQQVTLRCSPKSGHDTVSWYQQALGQGPQFIFQYYEEEERQRGNFPDRFSGHQFPNYSSELNVNALLLGDSALYLCASSPRQGALTGELFFGEGSRLTVL.

In regard to this clonotype: A much bigger clone sits one base away, suggesting this may be a read error. The genes are TRBV28 and TRBJ2-5; TRBD2 matches 13 bases. V shed 6 bases, J shed 4 bases, and the junction held 8 bases outside the gene matches. The CDR3 contains 16 residues. The germline V gene encodes CDR1 MDHEN and CDR2 SYDVKM. CDR3 DNA sequence: TGTGCCAGCAGGGTTATTGGACTAGCGGGAGCAGAGACCCAGTACTTC. This gives the protein CASRVIGLAGAETQYF.

This clonotype was counted at least ten times. The rearrangement joins TRBV6-6 to TRBJ2-3; 8 nucleotides line up with TRBD2. CDR3 length equals 16 residues. V was clipped by 2 bases and J by 5 bases; unmatched bases: 9. Germline V gene sequence: CDR1 MNHNY, CDR2 SVGAGI (reference sequence). Here the CDR3 reads CASSYARTSRRDTQYF. DNA of the CDR3: TGTGCCAGCAGTTACGCCAGGACTAGCCGGCGAGATACGCAGTATTTT.

In its sample, this clonotype was seen many times. V is TRBV6-2 or TRBV6-3 and J is TRBJ2-1, with 9 bases aligning to TRBD2. Germline CDR1 and CDR2: MNHEY and SVGEGT. V lost 0 bases to trimming and J lost 3 bases; unmatched junction nucleotides: 6. The CDR3 has 17 amino acids. The CDR3 here is CASSYSPPSGIYNEQFF. CDR3 nucleotides: TGTGCCAGCAGTTACTCGCCCCCTAGCGGGATCTACAATGAGCAGTTCTTC.

This clonotype was counted between two and nine times. The chain is built from TRBV12-2 and TRBJ2-2; no check of the table's D call, TRBD1, against the DNA was made. TRBV12-2 is a recognized pseudogene. CDR3 length: 17 residues. CDR3 loop: CASRLVWSGGNTGELFF. The CDR3 coding sequence is TGTGCAAGTCGCTTAGTTTGGTCTGGGGGGAACACCGGGGAGCTGTTTTTT.

This clonotype was detected ten times or more. The J gene is TRBJ2-7, the V gene TRBV3-1; 11 bases line up with TRBD2. V gave up 8 bases and J gave up 6 bases; unmatched junction bases: 9. This CDR3 comprises 14 residues. Germline CDR1 is LGHDT and CDR2 is YNNKEL (reference sequence). CDR3 bases: TGTGCCAGCTCCGCCACTAGCGGGAGTAGCGAGCAGTACTTC. Its protein product is CASSATSGSSEQYF.

Many counts were recorded for this clonotype. The chain has TRBV3-1 and TRBJ1-1; 7 nucleotides align to TRBD1. The CDR3 totals 15 residues. CDR1 is LGHDT, CDR2 YNNKEL, per germline (reference sequence). J was trimmed by 6 bases and V by 6 bases; bases with no gene match: 13. CDR3 loop: CASSSWAQGVSEAFF. The CDR3 DNA reads TGTGCCAGCAGTTCGTGGGCGCAGGGGGTTTCTGAAGCTTTCTTT. The full variable domain, rest sourced from reference TRBV3-1 and TRBJ1-1, is DTAVSQTPKYLVTQMGNDKSIKCEQNLGHDTMYWYKQDSKKFLKIMFSYNNKELIINETVPNRFSPKSPDKAHLNLHINSLELGDSAVYFCASSSWAQGVSEAFFGQGTRLTVV.

This clonotype was counted many times. The V gene is TRBV20-1, the J gene TRBJ2-3; 12 nucleotides agree with TRBD2. V gave up 3 bases and J gave up 3 bases; unmatched junction bases: 4. Germline CDR1 is DFQATT and CDR2 is SNEGSKA (reference sequence). The CDR3 runs 15 residues. CDR3: CSASRLAGGTDTQYF. The CDR3 DNA reads as TGCAGTGCTAGTAGGCTAGCGGGAGGGACAGATACGCAGTATTTT.

V and J are TRBV10-3 and TRBJ2-7; D perhaps matches TRBD1 (6 bases). The length of the CDR3 is 19 residues. CDR1 and CDR2 (germline): ENHRY, SYGVKD. V lost 0 bases to trimming and J lost 4 bases, with 25 bases between them. The CDR3 bases are TGTGCCATCAGTGAGTCCTCTCCTACGGACCTGACAGGCCTGTACGAGCAGTACTTC. Translated: CAISESSPTDLTGLYEQYF.

This chain links TRBV14 with TRBJ2-1; the D is unclear. The V end was cut by 4 bases, the J end by 7 bases, with 5 bases between. This CDR3 has 11 residues. CDR1 and CDR2 from the germline V gene are SGHDN and FVKESK. CDR3 sequence: CASSLKNEQFF. CDR3 coding DNA: TGTGCCAGCAGCCTCAAGAATGAGCAGTTCTTC.

This clonotype has at least ten counts. The V gene is TRBV5-1, the J gene TRBJ2-5; unclear D gene. From germline, CDR1 is SGHRS and CDR2 YFSETQ. V lost 0 bases and J lost 3, with 12 bases in between. The CDR3 consists of 15 residues. The CDR3: CASSLARPWEETQYF. In nucleotides, the CDR3 is TGCGCCAGCAGCTTGGCCAGGCCTTGGGAAGAGACCCAGTACTTC.

The chain joins TRBV10-3 to TRBJ2-5, with 9 bases lining up with TRBD2. J was trimmed by 4 bases and V by 7 bases; bases with no gene match: 10. CDR1 and CDR2 from the germline V gene are ENHRY and SYGVKD. This CDR3 is built from 15 residues. In nucleotides, the CDR3 is TGTGCCATCAACGAGGCGGGAGGGCCCGGAGAGACCCAGTACTTC. Protein product: CAINEAGGPGETQYF.

This clonotype was observed many times. The chain employs TRBV5-1 and TRBJ1-4, with D perhaps TRBD1 (6 bases). There are 16 residues in the CDR3. Germline V gene data show CDR1 as SGHRS and CDR2 as YFSETQ. Deletions cut 7 bases from V and 1 base from J, with 17 bases between. The CDR3 nucleotides are TGCGCCAGCGGTACATACCCACAGGGAACTAATGAAAAACTGTTTTTT. It translates to CASGTYPQGTNEKLFF.

This clonotype was observed many times. The chain is built from TRBV12-3 or TRBV12-4 and TRBJ1-5; possibly TRBD1 for D (5 bases). CDR3 length: 15 residues. Trimming stripped 3 bases from V and 5 bases from J, with 14 bases between. This chain's CDR3 is CASSFLGGRDQPQHF. Written as DNA, the CDR3 is TGTGCCAGCAGTTTTCTCGGGGGAAGGGATCAGCCCCAGCATTTT.

This clonotype was counted many times. The J gene is TRBJ2-2, the V gene TRBV9; no reliable D call. The CDR3 has 17 residues. Trimming removed 3 bases at V and 1 base at J, with 16 bases between. CDR1 and CDR2 (germline): SGDLS, YYNGEE. The CDR3: CASSAGAHTRNTGELFF. DNA for the CDR3: TGTGCCAGCAGCGCCGGTGCCCACACGAGGAACACCGGGGAGCTGTTTTTT.

This clonotype appeared many times. This chain joins TRBV6-2 or TRBV6-3 and TRBJ2-1; a possible D gene is TRBD2 (6 bases). CDR3 size: 15 residues. V was cut by 1 base and J by 4 bases, with 11 bases left in between. In germline, CDR1 is MNHEY, CDR2 SVGEGT. The DNA for the CDR3 is TGTGCCAGCAGTTACTTGGCTAGCGTATACAATGAGCAGTTCTTC. Encoded protein: CASSYLASVYNEQFF.

This clonotype occurred many times. The genes are TRBV7-2 and TRBJ1-2; no clear D gene. This CDR3 region has 12 residues. Trimming cost V 2 bases and J 7 bases, with 8 bases left between them. Germline V gene data show CDR1 as SGHTA and CDR2 as FQGNSA. The CDR3: CASSLRGAGYTF. The CDR3 DNA reads TGTGCCAGCAGCTTACGGGGTGCTGGCTACACCTTC.

A remark on this clonotype: This may be a read error: a much more frequent sequence differs by one nucleotide. V and J are TRBV7-2 and TRBJ2-1; 9 bases align to TRBD2. CDR1 is SGHTA and CDR2 is FQGNSA in the germline V gene. The CDR3 runs 18 residues. With V trimmed by 1 base and J by 3 bases, 10 bases remained unmatched. The CDR3 reads CASSLGPAGGMGYNEQFF. DNA for the CDR3: TGTGCCAGCAGCTTAGGACCAGCGGGAGGAATGGGCTACAATGAGCAGTTCTTC.